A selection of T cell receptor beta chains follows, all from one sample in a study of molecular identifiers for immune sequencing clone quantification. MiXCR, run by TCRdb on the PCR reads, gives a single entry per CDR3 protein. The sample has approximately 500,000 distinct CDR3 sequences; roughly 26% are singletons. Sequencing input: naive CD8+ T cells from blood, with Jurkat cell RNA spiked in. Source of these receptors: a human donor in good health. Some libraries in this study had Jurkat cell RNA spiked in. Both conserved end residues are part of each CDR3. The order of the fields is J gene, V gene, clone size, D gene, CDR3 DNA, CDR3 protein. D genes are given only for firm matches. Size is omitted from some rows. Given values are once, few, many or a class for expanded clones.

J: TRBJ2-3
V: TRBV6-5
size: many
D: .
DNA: TGTGCCAGCAGTTCAGGGGCAACCATGACAGATACGCAGTATTTT
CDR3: CASSSGATMTDTQYF

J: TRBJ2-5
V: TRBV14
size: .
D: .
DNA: TGTGCCAGCAGCCAAGGCGTGCACAACCAAGAGACCCAGTACTTC
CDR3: CASSQGVHNQETQYF

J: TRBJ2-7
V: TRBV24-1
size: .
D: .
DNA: TGTGCCACCAGTCCGGCGGCAGGGTCGGCCTACGAGCAGTACTTC
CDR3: CATSPAAGSAYEQYF

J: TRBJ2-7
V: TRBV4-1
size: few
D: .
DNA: TGCGCCAGCAGCCAAGAACGTCCGACCTACGAGCAGTACTTC
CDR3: CASSQERPTYEQYF

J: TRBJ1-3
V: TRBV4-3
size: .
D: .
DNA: TGCGCCAGCAGCCAAGGGGATAGTGAGGGAAACACCATATATTTT
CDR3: CASSQGDSEGNTIYF

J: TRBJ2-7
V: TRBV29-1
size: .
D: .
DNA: TGCAGCGTTGTCCGCATGGGCGAGCAGTACTTC
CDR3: CSVVRMGEQYF

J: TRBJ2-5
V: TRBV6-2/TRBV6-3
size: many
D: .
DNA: TGTGCCAGCAGTGGGGACGTAGAGACCCAGTACTTC
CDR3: CASSGDVETQYF

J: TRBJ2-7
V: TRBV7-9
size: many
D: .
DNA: TGTGCCAGCAGCTTCCCCGGGGTGGGGGAGCAGTACTTC
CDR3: CASSFPGVGEQYF

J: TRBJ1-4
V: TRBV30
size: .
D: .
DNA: TGTGCCTGGAGCCAGGGGTTGCGTGAAAAACTGTTTTTT
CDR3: CAWSQGLREKLFF

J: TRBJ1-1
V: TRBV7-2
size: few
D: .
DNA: TGTGCCAGCAGCACATGGGGGGGGACTGAAGCTTTCTTT
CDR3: CASSTWGGTEAFF

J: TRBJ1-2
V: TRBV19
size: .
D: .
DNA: TGTGCCAGTAGTATAAGGCAAGGGACGGCTACTAACTATGGCTACACCTTC
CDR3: CASSIRQGTATNYGYTF

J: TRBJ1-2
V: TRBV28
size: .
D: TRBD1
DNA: TGTGCCAGCAGTCAACAGGGGGCGTATGGCTACACCTTC
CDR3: CASSQQGAYGYTF

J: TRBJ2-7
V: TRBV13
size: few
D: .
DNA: TGTGCCAGCAGCTTGGGGGGACAGCAATACACCTACGAGCAGTACTTC
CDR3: CASSLGGQQYTYEQYF

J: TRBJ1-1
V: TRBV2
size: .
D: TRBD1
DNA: TGTGCCAGCAGGGAAACAGGGGGCACTGAAGCTCTCTTT
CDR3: CASRETGGTEALF

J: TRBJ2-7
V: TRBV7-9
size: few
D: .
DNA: TGTGCCAGCAGCGACGGACTCCGGGAACCCTACGAGCAGTACTTC
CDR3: CASSDGLREPYEQYF

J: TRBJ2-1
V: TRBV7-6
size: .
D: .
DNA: TGTGCCAGCGGCTTAGTGTCGGGGGCAATATCCTACAATGAGCAGTTCTTC
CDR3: CASGLVSGAISYNEQFF

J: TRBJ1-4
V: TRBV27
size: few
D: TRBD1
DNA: TGTGCCAGCAGTTTATGGCCCGGGACAGGGTCGACTAATGAAAAACTGTTTTTT
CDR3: CASSLWPGTGSTNEKLFF

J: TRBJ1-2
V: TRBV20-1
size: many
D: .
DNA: TGCAGTGCTAGAGACGAATACCAAGCGGGCTACACCTTC
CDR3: CSARDEYQAGYTF

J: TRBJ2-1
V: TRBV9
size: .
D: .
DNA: TGTACCAGCAGCCCCGGTCTTTACAATGAGCAGTTCTTC
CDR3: CTSSPGLYNEQFF

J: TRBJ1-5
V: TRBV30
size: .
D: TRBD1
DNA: TGTGCCTACTCACGGACAGGGACCTTTAGCAATCAGCCCCAGCATTTT
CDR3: CAYSRTGTFSNQPQHF

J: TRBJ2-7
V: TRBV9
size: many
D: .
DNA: TGTGCCAGCAGCGTAGAGGGCGACTCCTACGAGCAGTACTTC
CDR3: CASSVEGDSYEQYF

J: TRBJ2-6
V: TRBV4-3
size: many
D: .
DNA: TGCGCCAGCAGCCAAGATCTCTCGCAGGCTGGGGCCAACGTCCTGACTTTC
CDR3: CASSQDLSQAGANVLTF

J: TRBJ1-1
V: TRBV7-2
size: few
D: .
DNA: TGTGCCAGCAGCTTAGATCATGTGGACACTGAAGCTTTCTTT
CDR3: CASSLDHVDTEAFF

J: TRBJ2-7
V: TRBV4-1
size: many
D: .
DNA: TGCGCCAGCAGCCAAACCAGGGGCTTGGGGTACGAGCAGTACTTC
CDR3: CASSQTRGLGYEQYF

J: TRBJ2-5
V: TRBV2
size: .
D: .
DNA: TGTGCCACCATGGGGCGGGAAGAGACCCAGTACTTC
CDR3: CATMGREETQYF

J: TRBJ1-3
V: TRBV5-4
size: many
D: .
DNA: TGTGCCAGCAGCTTGTCAGGGACTGGAAACACCATATATTTT
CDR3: CASSLSGTGNTIYF

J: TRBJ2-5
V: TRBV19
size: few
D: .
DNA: TGTGCCAGTAGTACGGACAGTCGGGAGACCCAGTACTTC
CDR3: CASSTDSRETQYF

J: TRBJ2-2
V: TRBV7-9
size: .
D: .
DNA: TGTGCCAGCAGCCCGCGGACAGATCTCGGGGAGCTGTTTTTT
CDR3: CASSPRTDLGELFF

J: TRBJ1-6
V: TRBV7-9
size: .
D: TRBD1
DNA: TGTGCCAGCACCAAAGCGGGACAGTTTAATCCACCCCTCCACTTT
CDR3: CASTKAGQFNPPLHF

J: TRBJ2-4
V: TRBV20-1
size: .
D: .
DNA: TGCAGTGCTAGGGATATTAGCGAAAACAAAAACATTCAGTACTTC
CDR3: CSARDISENKNIQYF

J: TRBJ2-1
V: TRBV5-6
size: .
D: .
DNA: TGTGCCAGCAGCTTGTATGTGGGGGATGAGCAGTTCTTC
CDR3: CASSLYVGDEQFF

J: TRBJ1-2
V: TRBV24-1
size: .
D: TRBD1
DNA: TGTGCCACCAGTGACAATGACAGGGCTAAAGGCTACACCTTC
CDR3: CATSDNDRAKGYTF

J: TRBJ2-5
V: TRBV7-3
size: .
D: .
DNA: TGTGCCAGCAGCTTTTCCCCCGGCGGCCAAGAGACCCAGTACTTC
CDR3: CASSFSPGGQETQYF

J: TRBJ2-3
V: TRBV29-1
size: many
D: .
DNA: TGCAGCGTTGAAGATTGGGCAGACCGAGATACGCAGTATTTT
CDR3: CSVEDWADRDTQYF

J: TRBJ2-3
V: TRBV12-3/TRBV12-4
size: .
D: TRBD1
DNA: TGTGCCAGCAGTTTAGCGCTAGGACAGGGCCCCACAGATACGCAGTATTTT
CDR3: CASSLALGQGPTDTQYF

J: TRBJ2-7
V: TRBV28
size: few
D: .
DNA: TGTGCCAGCAGAACCGGGACAACCTACGAGCAGTACTTC
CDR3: CASRTGTTYEQYF

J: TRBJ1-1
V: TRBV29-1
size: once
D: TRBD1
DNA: TGCGGCGTCGAAACTCGACAGGGAATGGCTGAAGCTTTCTTT
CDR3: CGVETRQGMAEAFF

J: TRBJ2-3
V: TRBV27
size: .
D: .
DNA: TGTGCCAGCAGGGACTCGCGACTAGTGGGGGATCTTGATACGCAGTATTTT
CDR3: CASRDSRLVGDLDTQYF

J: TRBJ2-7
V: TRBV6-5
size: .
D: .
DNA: TGTGCCAGCAAAGGGGTCTCCTACGAGCAGTACTTC
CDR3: CASKGVSYEQYF

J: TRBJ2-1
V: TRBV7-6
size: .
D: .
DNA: TGTGCCAGCAGCTTAGCCAACAATGAGCAGTTCTTC
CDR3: CASSLANNEQFF